These T cell receptor beta chains were read from a single sample in a study of T cells after yellow fever vaccination. TCRdb ran MiXCR on the 5' RACE reads and lists one entry per CDR3 protein. The sample yields around 300,000 distinct CDR3 sequences, 10% to 15% seen once. Sequenced here: CD4+ T cells sorted from PBMCs, sampled 45 days after the yellow fever booster vaccination. The receptors stem from a man aged 25 to 45 who received the YFV17D yellow fever vaccine. Both conserved end residues are part of each CDR3. A D gene is named only where the DNA matches it firmly. Size values are once, few and many counts, or a class for expanded clones, and some rows have none.

d_gene	v_gene	j_gene	abundance	CDR3aa	CDR3nt
-	TRBV7-8	TRBJ1-1	few	CASSLAGVPTEAFF	TGTGCCAGCAGCTTAGCAGGGGTTCCTACTGAAGCTTTCTTT
-	TRBV29-1	TRBJ2-1	-	CSVVYPEQFF	TGCAGCGTCGTATATCCCGAGCAGTTCTTC
TRBD2	TRBV12-3/TRBV12-4	TRBJ2-7	once	CASSSRGLAGGGYEQYF	TGTGCCAGCAGTTCGAGGGGACTAGCGGGAGGTGGTTACGAGCAGTACTTC
-	TRBV12-3/TRBV12-4	TRBJ2-3	few	CASSPRGTDTQYF	TGTGCCAGCAGCCCTCGGGGCACAGATACGCAGTATTTT
-	TRBV6-5	TRBJ1-5	many	CASSSERQGWQPQHF	TGTGCCAGCAGTTCTGAGCGCCAGGGTTGGCAGCCCCAGCATTTT
TRBD2	TRBV20-1	TRBJ2-5	-	CSAMRASGNQETQYF	TGCAGTGCTATGCGGGCTAGCGGGAATCAAGAGACCCAGTACTTC
-	TRBV20-1	TRBJ1-4	few	CSAREGVGGGKLFF	TGCAGTGCTAGAGAGGGGGTCGGGGGCGGAAAACTGTTTTTT
-	TRBV7-9	TRBJ1-2	few	CASSLMGTSGYGYTF	TGTGCCAGCAGCTTAATGGGGACGAGCGGCTATGGCTACACCTTC
-	TRBV18	TRBJ2-3	-	CASSPGTGSADTQYF	TGTGCCAGCTCGCCAGGAACAGGGAGCGCAGATACGCAGTATTTT
-	TRBV28	TRBJ2-4	-	CASSLPPGESTAKNIQYF	TGTGCCAGCAGTTTGCCCCCAGGGGAGTCGACGGCCAAAAACATTCAGTACTTC
-	TRBV20-1	TRBJ1-5	-	CSASRQISNQPQHF	TGCAGTGCTAGTCGCCAGATTAGCAATCAGCCCCAGCATTTT
-	TRBV7-9	TRBJ1-2	-	CASSFPGVRARGYTF	TGTGCCAGCAGCTTTCCGGGCGTCAGGGCGCGGGGCTACACCTTC
TRBD1	TRBV5-5	TRBJ2-2	-	CASSAGQGAGELFF	TGTGCCAGCAGCGCGGGACAGGGAGCCGGGGAGCTGTTTTTT
TRBD2	TRBV24-1	TRBJ2-5	-	CATSDGTSGGQETQYF	TGTGCCACCAGTGATGGGACTAGCGGGGGCCAAGAGACCCAGTACTTC
-	TRBV5-1	TRBJ2-7	-	CASSGRQAYEQYF	TGCGCCAGCAGCGGCCGGCAGGCCTACGAGCAGTACTTC
-	TRBV27	TRBJ2-7	few	CASSYSNEQYF	TGTGCCAGCAGTTACTCCAACGAGCAGTACTTC
-	TRBV10-3	TRBJ2-2	many	CATGTTTNTGELFF	TGTGCCACCGGGACAACTACGAACACCGGGGAGCTGTTTTTT
-	TRBV6-1	TRBJ1-3	few	CAGAGGEKGNTIYF	TGTGCCGGGGCCGGAGGGGAAAAAGGAAACACCATATATTTT
-	TRBV20-1	TRBJ1-6	-	CSADLGPLHF	TGCAGTGCCGACCTGGGACCCCTCCACTTT
-	TRBV6-1	TRBJ2-1	-	CASFSRVGYEQFF	TGTGCCAGTTTCTCCCGCGTGGGGTATGAGCAGTTCTTC
-	TRBV19	TRBJ2-5	few	CASSGPTSSETQYF	TGTGCCAGTAGTGGGCCTACTAGCTCAGAGACCCAGTACTTC
-	TRBV7-2	TRBJ2-7	few	CASSLEERPRYEQYF	TGTGCCAGCAGCTTAGAAGAGCGCCCGAGGTACGAGCAGTACTTC
TRBD2	TRBV29-1	TRBJ2-2	-	CSSRSGSNTGELFF	TGCAGCTCTCGTAGCGGGAGCAACACCGGGGAGCTGTTTTTT
-	TRBV5-1	TRBJ1-1	few	CASSYQGPEAFF	TGCGCCAGCAGCTACCAGGGTCCTGAAGCTTTCTTT
TRBD1	TRBV3-1	TRBJ1-4	-	CASSRTGDEKLFF	TGTGCCAGCAGCCGGACAGGGGATGAAAAACTGTTTTTT
-	TRBV20-1	TRBJ2-7	-	CSASIGELGNEQYF	TGCAGTGCTTCTATAGGGGAGTTGGGAAACGAGCAGTACTTC
TRBD2	TRBV20-1	TRBJ2-5	few	CSAVPSGRALETQYF	TGCAGTGCTGTACCTAGCGGGAGGGCCTTAGAGACCCAGTACTTC
-	TRBV5-6	TRBJ1-6	-	CASTPAGGSKLSPLHF	TGTGCCAGCACCCCAGCCGGGGGGTCGAAGCTTTCACCCCTCCACTTT
-	TRBV29-1	TRBJ2-7	-	CSSPKPLSRYEQYF	TGCAGCTCTCCCAAACCTCTGTCCCGGTACGAGCAGTACTTC
-	TRBV2	TRBJ2-7	few	CASRKEYEQYF	TGTGCCAGCAGGAAAGAATACGAGCAGTACTTC
TRBD1	TRBV20-1	TRBJ2-3	many	CSAPTNGQGSTDTQYF	TGCAGTGCCCCAACGAACGGACAGGGGTCGACAGATACGCAGTATTTT
-	TRBV4-2	TRBJ1-2	-	CASSQDSGGDYGYTF	TGTGCCAGCAGCCAAGATAGTGGGGGTGACTATGGCTACACCTTC
-	TRBV20-1	TRBJ1-5	few	CSARDRVLGNQPQHF	TGCAGTGCTAGAGATAGGGTCCTCGGGAATCAGCCCCAGCATTTT
TRBD2	TRBV3-1	TRBJ2-2	-	CASSQDSKLAAYTGELFF	TGTGCCAGCAGCCAAGATTCGAAACTAGCGGCATACACCGGGGAGCTGTTTTTT
-	TRBV12-3/TRBV12-4	TRBJ1-3	few	CASTPDTGNTIYF	TGTGCCAGCACCCCAGATACGGGAAACACCATATATTTT
TRBD1	TRBV20-1	TRBJ2-7	-	CSATPGTGSYEQYF	TGCAGTGCCACACCCGGGACAGGATCCTACGAGCAGTACTTC
-	TRBV28	TRBJ2-1	-	CASTDRLEQFF	TGTGCCAGCACCGATCGCCTTGAGCAGTTCTTC
TRBD2	TRBV6-2/TRBV6-3	TRBJ2-7	few	CASTREGYEQYF	TGTGCCAGCACTAGGGAGGGCTACGAGCAGTACTTC
TRBD2	TRBV4-3	TRBJ2-7	few	CASSQDLGTSDYEQYF	TGCGCCAGCAGCCAAGATCTCGGCACTAGCGACTACGAGCAGTACTTC
TRBD1	TRBV20-1	TRBJ2-3	-	CSARRGQHTVTQYF	TGCAGTGCTAGGAGGGGACAGCACACAGTTACGCAGTATTTT
TRBD1	TRBV29-1	TRBJ2-3	-	CSVGFGTGGMPQYF	TGCAGCGTTGGTTTTGGGACAGGGGGCATGCCGCAGTATTTT
TRBD2	TRBV20-1	TRBJ2-7	-	CSARKRDLYEQYF	TGCAGTGCTCGGAAGCGGGACCTATACGAGCAGTACTTC
-	TRBV20-1	TRBJ1-4	few	CSAESPGYEKLFF	TGCAGTGCTGAGTCCCCAGGGTATGAAAAACTGTTTTTT
-	TRBV6-1	TRBJ2-6	-	CASRLSGANVLTF	TGTGCCAGCAGACTATCTGGGGCCAACGTCCTGACTTTC
-	TRBV19	TRBJ2-1	-	CASSMMDRDEHFF	TGTGCCAGTAGTATGATGGACCGCGATGAGCACTTCTTC
TRBD2	TRBV6-1	TRBJ2-1	many	CASSRLAGSSYNEQFF	TGTGCCAGCAGCCGACTAGCGGGCAGCTCCTACAATGAGCAGTTCTTC
TRBD1	TRBV23-1	TRBJ2-7	-	CASSQSRPGQETYEQYF	TGCGCCAGCAGTCAATCCAGGCCGGGACAGGAGACCTACGAGCAGTACTTC
-	TRBV9	TRBJ2-1	-	CASSVALSGNEQFF	TGTGCCAGCAGCGTAGCCCTATCGGGCAATGAGCAGTTCTTC